This entry lists 4 T cell receptor beta chains sequenced from one sample in a study of T cell responses to AZD1222 COVID-19 vaccine. Some clones are missing from TCRdb's copy, which holds only in-frame ones; the method was immunoSEQ multiplex PCR. The sample includes tens of thousands of clones, roughly 85% of them seen just once. The specimen was peripheral blood, collected 28 days after the second AZD1222 dose. Source of these receptors: an adult who received the AZD1222 COVID-19 vaccine.

The chain uses TRBV7-8 and TRBJ2-7; 7 bases align to TRBD1. The V segment lost 5 bases and the J segment 6 bases; nucleotides outside the gene matches: 13. This CDR3 region has 15 residues. CDR1 and CDR2 (germline): SGHVS, FQNEAQ. CDR3 in amino acids: CASSPTGTAVSEQYF. DNA of the CDR3: TGTGCCAGCAGCCCTACCGGGACAGCGGTCTCCGAGCAGTACTTC. Variable domain in full (rest from reference TRBV7-8 and TRBJ2-7): GAGVSQSPRYKVAKRGQDVALRCDPISGHVSLFWYQQALGQGPEFLTYFQNEAQLDKSGLPSDRFFAERPEGSVSTLKIQRTQQEDSAVYLCASSPTGTAVSEQYFGPGTRLTVT.

This rearrangement joins TRBV11-1 to TRBJ2-3; D remains unclear. The CDR3 is 13 amino acids. The germline CDR1 and CDR2 sequences are SGHAT and FQDESV (reference sequence). Trimming stripped 5 bases from V and 3 bases from J, with 9 bases between. The CDR3: CASSPFYTDTQYF. Written as DNA, the CDR3 is TGTGCCAGCAGCCCATTCTATACAGATACGCAGTATTTT.

The J gene is TRBJ1-1, the V gene TRBV2, with TRBD1 matching 7 bases. The trim removed 5 bases at V and 12 bases at J, leaving 9 bases unmatched. There are 12 residues in the CDR3. Germline V CDR1 and CDR2: SNHLY, FYNNEI. The CDR3 region is CASSTGQERTFF. The CDR3 DNA sequence: TGTGCCAGCAGTACAGGACAGGAGCGAACTTTCTTT.

J is TRBJ2-1 and V is TRBV5-1, with 13 positions matching TRBD2. This CDR3 region has 15 residues. Germline values: CDR1 SGHRS, CDR2 YFSETQ. V was clipped by 4 bases and J by 9 bases; unmatched bases: 7. CDR3 DNA sequence: TGCGCCAGCAGCCTCACTAGCGGGGGGGCAGTTGAGCAGTTCTTC. The encoded protein is CASSLTSGGAVEQFF. The whole variable domain, filled in from reference TRBV5-1 and TRBJ2-1, reads KAGVTQTPRYLIKTRGQQVTLSCSPISGHRSVSWYQQTPGQGLQFLFEYFSETQRNKGNFPGRFSGRQFSNSRSEMNVSTLELGDSALYLCASSLTSGGAVEQFFGPGTRLTVL.